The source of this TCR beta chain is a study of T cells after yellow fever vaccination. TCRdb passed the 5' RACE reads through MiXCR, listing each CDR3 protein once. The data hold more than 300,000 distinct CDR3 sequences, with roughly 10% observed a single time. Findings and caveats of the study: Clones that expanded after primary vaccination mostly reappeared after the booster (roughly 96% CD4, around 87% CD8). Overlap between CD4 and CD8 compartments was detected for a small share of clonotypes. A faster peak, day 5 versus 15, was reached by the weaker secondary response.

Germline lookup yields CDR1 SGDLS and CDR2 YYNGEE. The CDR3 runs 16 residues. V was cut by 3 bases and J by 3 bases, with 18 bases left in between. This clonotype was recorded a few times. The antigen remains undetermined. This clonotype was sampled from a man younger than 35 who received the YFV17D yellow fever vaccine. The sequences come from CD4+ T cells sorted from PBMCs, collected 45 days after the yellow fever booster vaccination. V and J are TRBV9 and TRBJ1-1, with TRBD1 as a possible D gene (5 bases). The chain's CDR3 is CASSGDRITWDTEAFF. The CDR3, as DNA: TGTGCCAGCAGCGGAGACAGAATCACCTGGGACACTGAAGCTTTCTTT.